These 27 T cell receptor beta chains were all obtained from the same sample, sequenced in a study of preoperative IRX-2 immunotherapy in early breast cancer. Noted treatment: preoperative locoregional IRX-2 cytokine immunotherapy. Measured with immunoSEQ multiplex PCR; TCRdb has only the in-frame clones, and not every one. The table has about 62,000 clones, approximately 94% seen once. Sampling took place from a patient treated with IRX-2 immunotherapy. These receptors all stem from a human donor with breast cancer.

Here the CDR3 reads CASSHGTDSGNTIYF. The DNA for the CDR3 is TGTGCCAGCAGCCACGGGACGGACTCTGGAAACACCATATATTTT. This chain joins TRBV5-8 and TRBJ1-3; a possible D gene is TRBD1 (5 bases). The V gene's germline CDR1 is SGHTS and CDR2 YDEGEE. This CDR3 spans 15 amino acids. Deletions cut 4 bases from V and 0 bases from J, with 11 bases between.

This chain connects TRBV19 to TRBJ1-6; possibly TRBD1 for D (5 bases). This CDR3 has 13 amino acids. Trimming cost V 5 bases and J 9 bases, with 11 bases left between them. CDR1 is LNHDA, CDR2 SQIVND, per germline (reference sequence). The CDR3 DNA follows: TGTGCCAGTAGTGAGGGTAGGGGTTCACCCCTCCACTTT. It is translated as CASSEGRGSPLHF. Filled out from reference TRBV19 and TRBJ1-6, the complete variable domain reads DGGITQSPKYLFRKEGQNVTLSCEQNLNHDAMYWYRQDPGQGLRLIYYSQIVNDFQKGDIAEGYSVSREKKESFPLTVTSAQKNPTAFYLCASSEGRGSPLHFGNGTRLTVT.

The rearrangement uses TRBV10-3 and TRBJ1-4; D remains ambiguous. The CDR3 runs 14 residues. Germline lookup yields CDR1 ENHRY and CDR2 SYGVKD. V shed 2 bases and J shed 7 bases, with 11 bases lying between them. The CDR3, as DNA: TGTGCCATCAGTGAGAGGCCGGGCGGTGAAAAACTGTTTTTT. It yields the protein CAISERPGGEKLFF.

This chain joins TRBV7-9 and TRBJ2-3; D gene uncertain. Looked up from germline, CDR1 is SEHNR and CDR2 is FQNEAQ (reference sequence). The CDR3 loop spans 11 amino acids. V lost 5 bases and J 6 bases, leaving 6 bases between the germline ends. The chain's CDR3 is CASSPTDTQYF. CDR3 bases: TGTGCCAGCAGCCCAACCGATACGCAGTATTTT.

The chain has TRBV7-6 and TRBJ1-2; tentative D call: TRBD1 (5 bases). Trimming left V 5 bases short and J 4 bases short, with 23 bases between. CDR1 is SGHVS and CDR2 is FNYEAQ in the germline V gene. The CDR3 extends over 17 amino acids. The CDR3 DNA reads as TGTGCCAGCAGCCAGTTGGCCCGGGACGGTGCTAGCTATGGCTACACCTTC. Translating gives CASSQLARDGASYGYTF.

This clone was observed a single time. V and J are TRBV30 and TRBJ1-6; D remains unclear. This CDR3 is built from 16 residues. The V gene's germline CDR1 is GTSNPN and CDR2 SVGIG (reference sequence). Trimming shortened V by 4 bases and J by 7 bases, and 20 bases separated the two germline ends. The CDR3 DNA follows: TGTGCCTGGATATATCCCTGGGCAGTGGGAAATTCACCCCTCCACTTT. Residues: CAWIYPWAVGNSPLHF.

This clone was detected only once. The rearrangement uses TRBV7-6 and TRBJ2-7; the D gene is possibly TRBD2 (5 bases). The V and J ends lost 4 bases and 0 bases respectively, with 13 bases between them. CDR3 length: 15 residues. In germline, CDR1 is SGHVS, CDR2 FNYEAQ. Here the CDR3 reads CASSSLARSSYEQYF. Written as DNA, the CDR3 is TGTGCCAGCAGCTCGCTAGCCCGGAGCTCCTACGAGCAGTACTTC.

The V call is TRBV7-9, the J call TRBJ2-7; D is uncertain. The CDR3 spans 13 residues. Trimming took 5 bases from V and 3 from J, leaving 11 bases between them. CDR1 and CDR2 (germline): SEHNR, FQNEAQ (reference sequence). CDR3 DNA: TGTGCCAGCAGCAAGCTAGGGTTCTACGAGCAGTACTTC. Translation: CASSKLGFYEQYF. Full variable domain (missing parts from reference TRBV7-9 and TRBJ2-7): DTGVSQNPRHKITKRGQNVTFRCDPISEHNRLYWYRQTLGQGPEFLTYFQNEAQLEKSRLLSDRFSAERPKGSFSTLEIQRTEQGDSAMYLCASSKLGFYEQYFGPGTRLTVT.

The chain has TRBV5-4 and TRBJ1-1; D not certain. Per the germline V gene, CDR1 is SGHNT and CDR2 is YYREEE (reference sequence). Trimming pared 7 bases from V and 1 base from J, leaving 8 bases between. This CDR3 is built from 12 residues. The CDR3 sequence is CASSRQNTEAFF. CDR3 nucleotide sequence: TGTGCCAGCTCGAGACAGAACACTGAAGCTTTCTTT. Variable domain in full (rest from reference TRBV5-4 and TRBJ1-1): ETGVTQSPTHLIKTRGQQVTLRCSSQSGHNTVSWYQQALGQGPQFIFQYYREEENGRGNFPPRFSGLQFPNYSSELNVNALELDDSALYLCASSRQNTEAFFGQGTRLTVV.

This sequence joins TRBV7-6 and TRBJ1-1; D may be TRBD1 (5 bases). The germline V and J ends were trimmed by 3 bases and 0 bases, with 14 bases remaining between them. The CDR3 contains 16 residues. Germline CDR1 is SGHVS and CDR2 is FNYEAQ. The CDR3 sequence: CASSFSGGSLNTEAFF. DNA of the CDR3: TGTGCCAGCAGCTTCTCTGGGGGGAGCCTGAACACTGAAGCTTTCTTT.

The chain employs TRBV19 and TRBJ1-5; D not certain. The ends were cut back, 4 bases at V and 3 bases at J, with 13 bases in the middle. This CDR3 spans 15 amino acids. CDR1 is LNHDA and CDR2 is SQIVND in the germline V gene (reference sequence). CDR3 in amino acids: CASSKGIRLNQPQHF. The CDR3 DNA follows: TGTGCCAGTAGTAAAGGGATCAGGCTCAATCAGCCCCAGCATTTT. The full variable domain, with the rest looked up from reference TRBV19 and TRBJ1-5, is DGGITQSPKYLFRKEGQNVTLSCEQNLNHDAMYWYRQDPGQGLRLIYYSQIVNDFQKGDIAEGYSVSREKKESFPLTVTSAQKNPTAFYLCASSKGIRLNQPQHFGDGTRLSIL.

This clone was seen more than once but under ten times. V usage is TRBV7-9 and J usage is TRBJ2-7; 7 nucleotides match TRBD1. The CDR3 length is 12 residues. The germline V gene has CDR1 SEHNR and CDR2 FQNEAQ (reference sequence). V lost 4 bases to trimming and J lost 12 bases; unmatched junction nucleotides: 9. CDR3 sequence reads: CASSWDRPEWYF. CDR3 DNA sequence: TGTGCCAGCAGCTGGGACAGACCCGAGTGGTACTTC.

This chain connects TRBV6-4 to TRBJ2-2; the match to TRBD2 covers 7 bases. The junction had 8 bases not matched to a gene; V was cut back by 6 bases and J by 1 base. The CDR3 covers 16 residues. CDR1 is MRHNA, CDR2 SNTAGT, per germline. Here the CDR3 DNA reads TGTGCCAGCAGCCCGAGGGAGGGCTGGAACACCGGGGAGCTGTTTTTT. Amino acid sequence: CASSPREGWNTGELFF.

The chain recombines TRBV9 with TRBJ1-1; unclear D gene. Per germline, CDR1 SGDLS and CDR2 YYNGEE. This CDR3 has 12 residues. Trimming removed 5 bases at V and 8 bases at J, with 13 bases between. CDR3 protein: CASSQPGIEAFF. The CDR3 nucleotides read TGTGCCAGCAGTCAGCCCGGGATAGAAGCTTTCTTT.

The chain uses TRBV7-6 and TRBJ2-7; 9 nucleotides align to TRBD1. CDR3 length equals 14 residues. From germline, CDR1 is SGHVS and CDR2 FNYEAQ. The V segment lost 5 bases and the J segment 3 bases; nucleotides outside the gene matches: 5. This chain's CDR3 is CASSAGTGFYEQYF. The CDR3 region has the DNA TGTGCCAGCAGCGCCGGGACAGGGTTCTACGAGCAGTACTTC. The whole variable domain, remainder taken from reference TRBV7-6 and TRBJ2-7, is GAGVSQSPRYKVTKRGQDVALRCDPISGHVSLYWYRQALGQGPEFLTYFNYEAQQDKSGLPNDRFSAERPEGSISTLTIQRTEQRDSAMYRCASSAGTGFYEQYFGPGTRLTVT.

This clone has more than one count but fewer than ten. V and J are TRBV10-2 and TRBJ1-5; TRBD1 might be the D (5 bases). The CDR3 is 13 residues long. The V and J ends lost 10 bases and 2 bases respectively, with 12 bases between them. Germline V gene lookup returns CDR1 WSHSY and CDR2 SAAADI. The CDR3 coding sequence is TGCGCCACCAAGGGACTCCGCAATCAGCCCCAGCATTTT. It is translated as CATKGLRNQPQHF.

V is TRBV28 and J is TRBJ1-4; unclear D gene. Trimming shortened V by 3 bases and J by 8 bases, and 13 bases separated the two germline ends. The CDR3 runs to 14 residues. Per germline, CDR1 MDHEN and CDR2 SYDVKM. In DNA, the CDR3 is TGTGCCAGCAGTTTGGGGAGGTATTGGGAAAAACTGTTTTTT. Amino acid sequence: CASSLGRYWEKLFF.

This chain links TRBV7-9 with TRBJ2-1; possibly TRBD2 for D (6 bases). The CDR3 extends over 14 amino acids. Between the trimmed V and J ends, which lost 9 bases and 10 bases, there was a span of 22 bases. Per germline, CDR1 SEHNR and CDR2 FQNEAQ (reference sequence). The CDR3 DNA is TGTGCCAGTTACCGGGACTCCGCCTATATGGAGCAGTTCTTC. Protein sequence: CASYRDSAYMEQFF.

The V and J genes are TRBV25-1 and TRBJ2-5, with no clear D. From germline, CDR1 is MGHDK and CDR2 SYGVNS. V lost 6 bases to trimming and J lost 4 bases, with 15 bases between them. This CDR3 is built from 14 residues. CDR3 in DNA: TGTGCCAGCAGCCTTTATGGGCGTCGAGAGACCCAGTACTTC. It codes for CASSLYGRRETQYF.

This chain links TRBV28 with TRBJ1-2; D possibly corresponds to TRBD1 (6 bases). Trimming cost V 3 bases and J 4 bases, with 12 bases left between them. The V gene's germline CDR1 is MDHEN and CDR2 SYDVKM. The CDR3 length is 14 residues. The CDR3 reads CASSFSGAGYGYTF. Here the CDR3 DNA reads TGTGCCAGCAGTTTTTCAGGGGCAGGCTATGGCTACACCTTC.

The chain is built from TRBV9 and TRBJ1-3; 8 bases agree with TRBD1. The CDR3 is made up of 16 amino acids. Germline V gives CDR1 SGDLS, CDR2 YYNGEE. The junction had 6 bases not matched to a gene; V was cut back by 0 bases and J by 4 bases. The CDR3, as DNA: TGTGCCAGCAGCGTAGTTCCTGACAGGGGAGGAAACACCATATATTTT. This gives the protein CASSVVPDRGGNTIYF.

The V gene is TRBV6-5, the J gene TRBJ1-5, with D maybe TRBD1 (6 bases). V was shortened by 2 bases and J by 6 bases, with 14 bases between the two germline ends. This CDR3 has 15 amino acids. Germline V gives CDR1 MNHEY, CDR2 SVGAGI. The CDR3 DNA is TGTGCCAGCAGTTACGAGTCAGGGGTCGGTCAGCCCCAGCATTTT. Translation gives CASSYESGVGQPQHF.

The chain recombines TRBV15 with TRBJ1-4; D not resolved. The V end was cut by 11 bases, the J end by 10 bases, with 8 bases between. The CDR3 is made up of 9 amino acids. Germline V gene sequence: CDR1 LNHNV, CDR2 YYDKDF (reference sequence). For the CDR3, the DNA is TGTGCCCCGCGCGGAAAACTGTTTTTT. Translated: CAPRGKLFF.

The V and J genes are TRBV7-9 and TRBJ1-1; D is ambiguous. The germline V gene encodes CDR1 SEHNR and CDR2 FQNEAQ (reference sequence). V was pared by 3 bases and J by 3 bases, with 2 bases between. This CDR3 comprises 11 residues. The CDR3 sequence is CASSLYTEAFF. Written as DNA, the CDR3 is TGTGCCAGCAGCTTGTACACTGAAGCTTTCTTT.

The chain has TRBV6-6 and TRBJ1-3; D is perhaps TRBD1 (6 bases). Germline V gene sequence: CDR1 MNHNY, CDR2 SVGAGI (reference sequence). V lost 6 bases to trimming and J lost 10 bases, with 22 bases between them. The CDR3 runs to 15 residues. This CDR3 reads CASRKTGTNRGTIYF. The CDR3 DNA is TGTGCCAGCAGGAAAACCGGGACCAATAGGGGGACCATATATTTT.

V is TRBV28 and J is TRBJ2-5; TRBD2 might be the D (5 bases). The V and J ends lost 7 bases and 3 bases respectively, with 18 bases between them. This CDR3 is 15 amino acids long. Germline V gives CDR1 MDHEN, CDR2 SYDVKM. CDR3 in DNA: TGTGCCAGCACCCCGGGGATCCAACCGAAAGAGACCCAGTACTTC. It yields the protein CASTPGIQPKETQYF. Full variable domain (rest looked up from reference TRBV28 and TRBJ2-5): DVKVTQSSRYLVKRTGEKVFLECVQDMDHENMFWYRQDPGLGLRLIYFSYDVKMKEKGDIPEGYSVSREKKERFSLILESASTNQTSMYLCASTPGIQPKETQYFGPGTRLLVL.

The chain is built from TRBV11-2 and TRBJ2-2; tentative D call: TRBD1 (6 bases). V lost 2 bases and J 4 bases, leaving 8 bases between the germline ends. CDR3 length equals 14 residues. Germline CDR1 and CDR2: SGHAT and FQNNGV. Written as DNA, the CDR3 is TGTGCCAGCAGCTTATGGACAGCCACCGGGGAGCTGTTTTTT. Encoded protein: CASSLWTATGELFF.